A selection of T cell receptor beta chains follows, all from one sample in a study of cytomegalovirus exposure and HLA in healthy donors. Here immunoSEQ multiplex PCR was the method, and the copy in TCRdb shows in-frame clones only, minus some. The sample shows under 150,000 clones, approximately 80% of them seen only once. Input material: PBMCs. The receptors derive from a woman aged 45 to 65 in good health and CMV-seropositive. CDR3s include the opening cysteine and the closing phenylalanine or tryptophan.

TRBV5-6,TRBJ1-1,CASSLVWGQGNTEAFF
TRBV19,TRBJ1-2,CAIADRRSNYGYTF
TRBV11-2,TRBJ1-6,CASSLRGSYNSPLHF
TRBV4-3,TRBJ2-2,CASSQTRGGGELFF
TRBV6-4,TRBJ1-2,CASSAFGQGANYGYTF
TRBV7-2,TRBJ2-1,CASGPLAGGPGTYNEQFF
TRBV19,TRBJ1-5,CASSTYPDRGDNQPQHF
TRBV7-3,TRBJ2-2,CASSSGVNTGELFF
TRBV2,TRBJ2-7,CASRGQPGPYEQYF
TRBV18,TRBJ1-2,CASSPVGLSPRAVYTF
TRBV15,TRBJ2-7,CATSRDRGGTSEQYF
TRBV7-3,TRBJ2-7,CASSPRAGSSYEQYF
TRBV2,TRBJ1-1,CADRGGGGRRYTEAFF
TRBV5-1,TRBJ2-3,CASTEPGGADTQYF
TRBV5-1,TRBJ2-1,CASSRTVESGGYNEQFF
TRBV6-5,TRBJ2-1,CASRKSGDYNEQFF
TRBV28,TRBJ2-7,CASSSIRQGDSYEQYF
TRBV11-2,TRBJ2-3,CASSLSGGVTDTQYF
TRBV28,TRBJ1-6,CASRLHGELSPLHF
TRBV19,TRBJ2-7,CASSPMGDTEQYF
TRBV19,TRBJ1-2,CASSRGDGYGYTF
TRBV4-2,TRBJ2-7,CASSQEPRGGAGYEQYF
TRBV19,TRBJ2-3,CASSRTSGGGTDTQYF
TRBV7-2,TRBJ1-1,CASSLATGVNTEAFF
TRBV6-5,TRBJ2-3,CASSGQTDTQYF
TRBV7-2,TRBJ1-1,CASSAQGNTEAFF
TRBV6-1,TRBJ1-3,CASSDRDRWNTIYF
TRBV11-2,TRBJ1-5,CASSLDGADQPQHF
TRBV10-3,TRBJ2-3,CAISYSGGAGDTQYF
TRBV7-2,TRBJ2-1,CASRSDPTSPLLSFF
TRBV4-3,TRBJ1-1,CASSHPGGGTEAFF
TRBV6-5,TRBJ2-2,CASSADRRTGELFF
TRBV12-1,TRBJ1-5,CASTTRTGWGPQHF
TRBV11-2,TRBJ2-7,CASSLGVSYEQYF
TRBV4-2,TRBJ1-4,CASSQDPGGEVEKLFF
TRBV5-1,TRBJ1-4,CASSAGDNNEKLFF
TRBV4-3,TRBJ1-6,CASSRQTGSLHF
TRBV6-5,TRBJ2-3,CASKRGRTDTQYF
TRBV7-3,TRBJ1-2,CASRDDSDLDGYTF
TRBV5-5,TRBJ1-1,CASSLEPAGYTEAFF
TRBV5-1,TRBJ2-1,CASSLGLPTYYNEQFF
TRBV7-9,TRBJ1-5,CASSQTPIGGNQPQHF
TRBV18,TRBJ1-2,CASSPLPRGTNYGYTF
TRBV28,TRBJ2-2,CASLDSANTGELFF
TRBV1,TRBJ2-1,CTSRGDRDDFGDYNEQFF
TRBV28,TRBJ2-6,CASIGQATGANVLTF
TRBV5-1,TRBJ1-1,CASSFRDRDADRAFF
TRBV7-2,TRBJ2-7,CASRPGQDFYEQYF
TRBV7-2,TRBJ2-7,CASSPQGGSYEQYF
TRBV5-1,TRBJ2-7,CASSLATGAEQYF
TRBV19,TRBJ1-1,CATTRGSPNTEAFF
TRBV5-1,TRBJ1-4,CASSLTGGSSNEKLFF
TRBV7-9,TRBJ2-7,CASSLLTGGGEQYF
TRBV4-1,TRBJ2-2,CASSQVGQGLTGELFF
TRBV28,TRBJ1-5,CATWGGVLKPQHF